Listed below are T cell receptor beta chains from one sample, sequenced in a study of cytomegalovirus exposure and HLA in healthy donors. Here immunoSEQ multiplex PCR was the method, and the copy in TCRdb shows in-frame clones only, minus some. The sample has around 150,000 clones; 70% to 90% are singletons. The sequencing sample was made of PBMCs. The receptors were gathered from a man aged 25-40 years in good health and CMV-seropositive. CDR3s include the opening cysteine and the closing phenylalanine or tryptophan. The order of the fields is CDR3 DNA, CDR3 protein, V gene, clone size, J gene, D gene. A D gene is named only where the DNA matches it firmly. Some rows mark clone size as missing; the rest say once, few, many or name a class of expanded clone.

cdr3_nt: TGTGCCAGCAGCCAAACAGGGGGCAACTATGGCTACACCTTC; cdr3_aa: CASSQTGGNYGYTF; v_call: TRBV16; clone_size: -; j_call: TRBJ1-2; d_call: TRBD1
cdr3_nt: TGTGCCAGTATGACGCAGGGGGCCCCCCCCGGGGAGCTGTTTTTT; cdr3_aa: CASMTQGAPPGELFF; v_call: TRBV19; clone_size: many; j_call: TRBJ2-2; d_call: TRBD1
cdr3_nt: TGCGCCAGCAGCCAAGTGGGGACAGCCTATGGCTACACCTTC; cdr3_aa: CASSQVGTAYGYTF; v_call: TRBV4-3; clone_size: -; j_call: TRBJ1-2; d_call: TRBD1
cdr3_nt: TGTGCCAGCTCACCTTTGGGGGCTAGCTACGAGCAGTACTTC; cdr3_aa: CASSPLGASYEQYF; v_call: TRBV18; clone_size: -; j_call: TRBJ2-7; d_call: -
cdr3_nt: TGTGCCAGCAGCCCTACAACCGGGACAGGGGTCGCTTTCTTT; cdr3_aa: CASSPTTGTGVAFF; v_call: TRBV13; clone_size: many; j_call: TRBJ1-1; d_call: TRBD1
cdr3_nt: TGTGCCAGCAGTTTATCGGGACAGGGGTCTGAGCAGTACTTC; cdr3_aa: CASSLSGQGSEQYF; v_call: TRBV27; clone_size: -; j_call: TRBJ2-7; d_call: TRBD1
cdr3_nt: TGTGCCAGCAGCTTGGAGACAGGGGGATTTTTTTGCTCCTACGAGCAGTACTTC; cdr3_aa: CASSLETGGFFCSYEQYF; v_call: TRBV7-4; clone_size: -; j_call: TRBJ2-7; d_call: TRBD1
cdr3_nt: TGTGCCAGCAGCTGGGGGACAGGGGGCCTAGATTACACTGAAGCTTTCTTT; cdr3_aa: CASSWGTGGLDYTEAFF; v_call: TRBV7-6; clone_size: -; j_call: TRBJ1-1; d_call: TRBD1
cdr3_nt: TGCGCCAGCAGCCAAGACGGGGGGATGGCTGGAAACACCATATATTTT; cdr3_aa: CASSQDGGMAGNTIYF; v_call: TRBV4-3; clone_size: -; j_call: TRBJ1-3; d_call: -
cdr3_nt: TGCGCCAGCAGCTTGGATACAGGGGGCTATGGCTACACCTTC; cdr3_aa: CASSLDTGGYGYTF; v_call: TRBV5-1; clone_size: once; j_call: TRBJ1-2; d_call: TRBD1
cdr3_nt: TGTGCCAGCTCACCACCCAGGGGGCGCGGAATGGGAACTGAAGCTTTCTTT; cdr3_aa: CASSPPRGRGMGTEAFF; v_call: TRBV18; clone_size: once; j_call: TRBJ1-1; d_call: TRBD1
cdr3_nt: TGTGCCAGCAGCTCCGGGACACCTAATCAGCCCCAGCATTTT; cdr3_aa: CASSSGTPNQPQHF; v_call: TRBV7-9; clone_size: -; j_call: TRBJ1-5; d_call: -
cdr3_nt: TGTGCCAGCCGACAGGGGGCGGGTCAGCCCCAGCATTTT; cdr3_aa: CASRQGAGQPQHF; v_call: TRBV6-5; clone_size: -; j_call: TRBJ1-5; d_call: TRBD1
cdr3_nt: TGTGCCAGCAGCGTTCAGGAGCGGGGGGGCTATGAGCAGTTCTTC; cdr3_aa: CASSVQERGGYEQFF; v_call: TRBV9; clone_size: once; j_call: TRBJ2-1; d_call: TRBD2
cdr3_nt: TGTGCCAGCAGCTTAGGAACGGGAGATGAAGCTTTCTTT; cdr3_aa: CASSLGTGDEAFF; v_call: TRBV7-9; clone_size: -; j_call: TRBJ1-1; d_call: -
cdr3_nt: TGTGCCAGCCGCTCAAGACTAGGAGGGGTGGGTGAGCAGTTCTTC; cdr3_aa: CASRSRLGGVGEQFF; v_call: TRBV6-5; clone_size: -; j_call: TRBJ2-1; d_call: -
cdr3_nt: TGTGCCAGCAGCTTAGGCCTTGGCGGGGGGCACTATGGCTACACCTTC; cdr3_aa: CASSLGLGGGHYGYTF; v_call: TRBV13; clone_size: -; j_call: TRBJ1-2; d_call: -
cdr3_nt: TGTGCCAGCAGCTTAGACGGGTATCAGCCCCAGCATTTT; cdr3_aa: CASSLDGYQPQHF; v_call: TRBV7-3; clone_size: -; j_call: TRBJ1-5; d_call: -
cdr3_nt: TGTGCCAGCAGAGACAGGGAGCACTATGGCTACACCTTC; cdr3_aa: CASRDREHYGYTF; v_call: TRBV9; clone_size: -; j_call: TRBJ1-2; d_call: TRBD1
cdr3_nt: TGTGCCAGCAGCTTTAAACAGGGGGCCCACCCGCCGTTCTTC; cdr3_aa: CASSFKQGAHPPFF; v_call: TRBV7-9; clone_size: -; j_call: TRBJ2-1; d_call: TRBD1
cdr3_nt: TGTGCCAGCAGCCCTAGGACAGTGGGGGCTTACGAGCAGTACTTC; cdr3_aa: CASSPRTVGAYEQYF; v_call: TRBV6-5; clone_size: -; j_call: TRBJ2-7; d_call: -
cdr3_nt: TGTGCCAGCAGTTACGGGGCACAGGGGGCCTACGAGCAGTACTTC; cdr3_aa: CASSYGAQGAYEQYF; v_call: TRBV6-5; clone_size: once; j_call: TRBJ2-7; d_call: TRBD1
cdr3_nt: TGCGCCAGCAGCCAAGGGGGACAGATTAACTCTGGAAACACCATATATTTT; cdr3_aa: CASSQGGQINSGNTIYF; v_call: TRBV4-1; clone_size: -; j_call: TRBJ1-3; d_call: TRBD1
cdr3_nt: TGTGCCAGCAGCCCCGAAGAAGCCCGGTTCACTGAAGCTTTCTTT; cdr3_aa: CASSPEEARFTEAFF; v_call: TRBV6-1; clone_size: -; j_call: TRBJ1-1; d_call: -
cdr3_nt: TGCAGCGTTGAAACAGGGACAGATACGCAGTATTTT; cdr3_aa: CSVETGTDTQYF; v_call: TRBV29-1; clone_size: once; j_call: TRBJ2-3; d_call: -
cdr3_nt: TGTGCCAGTAGTCACACAGGGATCCACGAGCAGTACTTC; cdr3_aa: CASSHTGIHEQYF; v_call: TRBV19; clone_size: -; j_call: TRBJ2-7; d_call: -
cdr3_nt: TGTGCCAGCAGCGAGGGACAGGGCAATCAGCCCCAGCATTTT; cdr3_aa: CASSEGQGNQPQHF; v_call: TRBV5-6; clone_size: -; j_call: TRBJ1-5; d_call: TRBD1
cdr3_nt: TGTGCCAGCAGCTTACGTGAGCTGTTTTTT; cdr3_aa: CASSLRELFF; v_call: TRBV7-8; clone_size: -; j_call: TRBJ2-2; d_call: -
cdr3_nt: TGCAGTGGGGGGGAGGGGACGAACACCGGGGAGCTGTTTTTT; cdr3_aa: CSGGEGTNTGELFF; v_call: TRBV29-1; clone_size: once; j_call: TRBJ2-2; d_call: TRBD2
cdr3_nt: TGTGCCAGCAGCCCGGGACAGGTTCATACCTACGAGCAGTACTTC; cdr3_aa: CASSPGQVHTYEQYF; v_call: TRBV5-5; clone_size: few; j_call: TRBJ2-7; d_call: TRBD1
cdr3_nt: TGCGCCAGCAGCCAAGTGGGTAGCGGTGCCTCCTACGAGCAGTACTTC; cdr3_aa: CASSQVGSGASYEQYF; v_call: TRBV4-1; clone_size: -; j_call: TRBJ2-7; d_call: -
cdr3_nt: TGTGCCAGCAGCTTATATGGCCTTGGGGAGTACGAGCAGTACTTC; cdr3_aa: CASSLYGLGEYEQYF; v_call: TRBV5-6; clone_size: -; j_call: TRBJ2-7; d_call: -
cdr3_nt: TGTGCCAGCAGCTTAATAGCGGGGGGGCATAGGGAGCTGTTTTTT; cdr3_aa: CASSLIAGGHRELFF; v_call: TRBV7-2; clone_size: once; j_call: TRBJ2-2; d_call: TRBD2
cdr3_nt: TGTGCCAGCAGCTCACGGGACAGGGCCTACGAGCAGTACTTC; cdr3_aa: CASSSRDRAYEQYF; v_call: TRBV7-9; clone_size: -; j_call: TRBJ2-7; d_call: TRBD1
cdr3_nt: TGTGCCACCAGCAGAGATGCGGCAGGGTCCAGCTCTGGGGCCAACGTCCTGACTTTC; cdr3_aa: CATSRDAAGSSSGANVLTF; v_call: TRBV15; clone_size: once; j_call: TRBJ2-6; d_call: -
cdr3_nt: TGTGCCAGCAGTGAATTTGGAGGGACCTCCTACGAGCAGTACTTC; cdr3_aa: CASSEFGGTSYEQYF; v_call: TRBV6-1; clone_size: -; j_call: TRBJ2-7; d_call: -
cdr3_nt: TGTGCCAGCAGCTTAGTTTTCGGTGGACAGAACGACGAGCAGTACTTC; cdr3_aa: CASSLVFGGQNDEQYF; v_call: TRBV7-2; clone_size: -; j_call: TRBJ2-7; d_call: -
cdr3_nt: TGTGCCAGCAGGCTCAGGGGCGGTAAGGGCTACACCTTC; cdr3_aa: CASRLRGGKGYTF; v_call: TRBV6-5; clone_size: -; j_call: TRBJ1-2; d_call: -
cdr3_nt: TGTGCCAGTAGCGTTACAGGGGGCGCCAACTACGAGCAGTACTTC; cdr3_aa: CASSVTGGANYEQYF; v_call: TRBV19; clone_size: once; j_call: TRBJ2-7; d_call: TRBD1
cdr3_nt: TGTGCCTGGGACAGGGGGAGTTACGAGCAGTACTTC; cdr3_aa: CAWDRGSYEQYF; v_call: TRBV30; clone_size: -; j_call: TRBJ2-7; d_call: TRBD1
cdr3_nt: TGTGCCAGCAGCGTTACAGGGGAGGCCTACGAGCAGTACTTC; cdr3_aa: CASSVTGEAYEQYF; v_call: TRBV9; clone_size: -; j_call: TRBJ2-7; d_call: -
cdr3_nt: TGTGCCAGCTCACCACGGGAAGGGGCCCCAGATACGCAGTATTTT; cdr3_aa: CASSPREGAPDTQYF; v_call: TRBV18; clone_size: -; j_call: TRBJ2-3; d_call: -
cdr3_nt: TGCGCCAGCAGCCAGGCCGGGACAGTTTTCTCCGGGGAGCTGTTTTTT; cdr3_aa: CASSQAGTVFSGELFF; v_call: TRBV4-3; clone_size: -; j_call: TRBJ2-2; d_call: TRBD1
cdr3_nt: TGTGCCAGCAGCTTCTACTACGAGCAGTACTTC; cdr3_aa: CASSFYYEQYF; v_call: TRBV7-9; clone_size: -; j_call: TRBJ2-7; d_call: -
cdr3_nt: TGTGCCAGCAGCCAAGCGGCGACAGGGACCATCTATAGCAATCAGCCCCAGCATTTT; cdr3_aa: CASSQAATGTIYSNQPQHF; v_call: TRBV4-2; clone_size: few; j_call: TRBJ1-5; d_call: TRBD1
cdr3_nt: TGTGCCAGCAGCTGGGGGACAGGGGGGACCTACGAGCAGTACTTC; cdr3_aa: CASSWGTGGTYEQYF; v_call: TRBV7-8; clone_size: -; j_call: TRBJ2-7; d_call: TRBD1
cdr3_nt: TGTGCCGGGACAGGGGGCAAAAGCGAGCAGTACTTC; cdr3_aa: CAGTGGKSEQYF; v_call: TRBV30; clone_size: -; j_call: TRBJ2-7; d_call: TRBD1
cdr3_nt: TGTGCCAGCAGCTTGGCCGGGACAGGGGGCTATGGCTACACCTTC; cdr3_aa: CASSLAGTGGYGYTF; v_call: TRBV5-4; clone_size: -; j_call: TRBJ1-2; d_call: TRBD1
cdr3_nt: TGTGCCAGCAGTTATTCCCAAGCGGGGGGATCGGGGACGCAGTATTTT; cdr3_aa: CASSYSQAGGSGTQYF; v_call: TRBV6-5; clone_size: few; j_call: TRBJ2-3; d_call: TRBD2
cdr3_nt: TGCGCCACCCAGGGGGAAGACTATGGCTACACCTTC; cdr3_aa: CATQGEDYGYTF; v_call: TRBV5-1; clone_size: -; j_call: TRBJ1-2; d_call: TRBD1
cdr3_nt: TGCGCCAGCAGCTTGGAGGTTAGCGGGGGCACCGGGGAGCTGTTTTTT; cdr3_aa: CASSLEVSGGTGELFF; v_call: TRBV5-1; clone_size: -; j_call: TRBJ2-2; d_call: TRBD2
cdr3_nt: TGCAGTGCTAGGGTCCGGGAAGCTTTCTTT; cdr3_aa: CSARVREAFF; v_call: TRBV20-1; clone_size: -; j_call: TRBJ1-1; d_call: -